The present T cell receptor beta chain was sequenced within a study of neoadjuvant nivolumab and ipilimumab in lung cancer (dated by TCRdb to between 2020 and 2021). Regarding the research as a whole: Intravenous nivolumab was dosed at 3 mg/kg on days 1, 15 and 29, and in the combination arm ipilimumab 1 mg/kg was added on day 1 only. The primary trial endpoint was the major pathologic response (MPR) rate in the intention-to-treat population in each study arm. In the trial, around 45 patients with operable NSCLC were treated, of whom approximately 23 were randomized to nivolumab monotherapy and around 20 to nivolumab plus ipilimumab. TCR repertoires were compared between pretherapy (baseline) peripheral blood and tumors resected at surgery after neoadjuvant immune checkpoint blockade. Seven patients had matched pretherapy and resected tumor pairs analyzed, with four treated with nivolumab and three with nivolumab plus ipilimumab. Broad study findings and their caveats: From pretherapy to surgery, tumor T-cell richness and clonality increased in three of three dual-therapy tumors but in only two of four nivolumab-treated tumors. A positive correlation was observed between pretherapy blood TCR richness and richness in tumors resected after neoadjuvant therapy (Spearman R ≈ 0.8). No significant correlation was found between TCR clonality and pathologic tumor regression, and only a single major-pathologic-response sample was available for the analysis of TCR clonality versus pathologic tumor regression. A small number of samples was subjected to TCR sequencing. Greater TCR richness and clonality were observed in resected tumors than in tumor-adjacent uninvolved lung, and increases were observed in more dual-therapy-treated tumors.

In regard to this clone: No antigen is known for it. No base qualities exist here, and no much larger clone lies one base off it.

CDR1 SGHAT and CDR2 FQNNGV were looked up in the germline V gene. From its cysteine to its phenylalanine, the CDR3 spans 13 amino acids. Only the CDR3 region is kept as DNA, spanning 39 bases read in frame from base 1. V loses 0 bases, J loses 6 bases, and the germline ends lie 7 bases apart. The meaning of the sample's time point label: at surgical resection after neoadjuvant nivolumab +/- ipilimumab. The samples were obtained from NEOSTAR, a phase 2 randomized trial that tested neoadjuvant nivolumab or nivolumab plus ipilimumab, followed by surgery, in operable NSCLC. The library relied on the immunoSEQ multiplex PCR assay. In the source study's methods: Repertoires were summarized by richness and clonality, and significantly expanded and contracted clones were identified between pre- and post-therapy samples. The table was pulled from immuneACCESS by TCRdb, which kept in-frame rearrangements only. Such tables lose some clones; where checked, under half of the loss comes from unresolved V genes, and the rest has no known cause. Clone size and the V and J calls come from that table; the DNA yielded D and trimming. For this sample the table gives around 5,000 clones, of which 73% were detected only once. Jointly, the top ten make up over 9.5% of the sample.

This clonotype originated in an adult with non-small cell lung cancer. Recombination joined TRBV11-2 with TRBJ2-3; the D gene assignment is ambiguous. The source material was tumor tissue, sampled after neoadjuvant nivolumab, alone or with ipilimumab, at or shortly before surgery. Read as DNA, the sequence is TGTGCCAGCAGCTTAGATCCAACTGATACGCAGTATTTT. Translated, it reads CASSLDPTDTQYF. Full variable domain (CDR3 extended with the reference TRBV11-2 and TRBJ2-3 proteins): EAGVAQSPRYKIIEKRQSVAFWCNPISGHATLYWYQQILGQGPKLLIQFQNNGVVDDSQLPKDRFSAERLKGVDSTLKIQPAKLEDSAVYLCASSLDPTDTQYFGPGTRLTVL.